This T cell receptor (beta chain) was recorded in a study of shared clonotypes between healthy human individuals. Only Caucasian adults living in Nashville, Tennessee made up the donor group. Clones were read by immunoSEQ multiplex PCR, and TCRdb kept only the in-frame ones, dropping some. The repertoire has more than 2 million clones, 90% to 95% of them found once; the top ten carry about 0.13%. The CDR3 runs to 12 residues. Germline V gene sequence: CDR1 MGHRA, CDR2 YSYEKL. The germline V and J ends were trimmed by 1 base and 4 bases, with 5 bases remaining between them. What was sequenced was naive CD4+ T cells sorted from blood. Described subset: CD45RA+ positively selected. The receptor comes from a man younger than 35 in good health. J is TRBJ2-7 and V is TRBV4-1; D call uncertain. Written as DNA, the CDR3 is TGCGCCAGCAGCCAAGGACGGTACGAGCAGTACTTC. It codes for CASSQGRYEQYF.